The 10 T cell receptor beta chains below come from one sample, sequenced in a study of T cells after yellow fever vaccination. TCRdb processed the 5' RACE reads anew with MiXCR; each CDR3 protein has one entry. The sample includes 450,000 to 550,000 distinct CDR3 sequences, less than 20% of them seen just once. Sample: PBMCs, taken 15 days after the yellow fever booster vaccination. The receptors shown here come from a man younger than 45 who received the YFV17D yellow fever vaccine.

This clonotype has only a few counts. The junction differs from germline at one of its ends, possibly a read error. The chain employs TRBV7-7 and TRBJ2-1; the D gene is possibly TRBD2 (6 bases). The germline CDR1 and CDR2 sequences are SSHAT and FNYEAQ (reference sequence). This CDR3 is built from 16 residues. The CDR3 DNA reads as TGTGCTAGCAGCCCCCTGCCCGGCGGGATTAGCAATGAGCAGTTCTTC. It encodes CASSPLPGGISNEQFF.

CDR3 residues: CASSFPQASGELFF. The CDR3 bases are TGTGCCAGCAGCTTCCCACAGGCGTCCGGGGAGCTGTTTTTT. The chain joins TRBV7-9 to TRBJ2-2, with D perhaps TRBD1 (5 bases). Trimming took 3 bases from V and 6 from J, leaving 11 bases between them. Per germline, CDR1 SEHNR and CDR2 FQNEAQ (reference sequence). CDR3 length equals 14 residues. Filled out from reference TRBV7-9 and TRBJ2-2, the complete variable domain reads DTGVSQNPRHKITKRGQNVTFRCDPISEHNRLYWYRQTLGQGPEFLTYFQNEAQLEKSRLLSDRFSAERPKGSFSTLEIQRTEQGDSAMYLCASSFPQASGELFFGEGSRLTVL.

This clonotype was seen a few times. This sequence joins TRBV29-1 and TRBJ1-1, with D uncertain. Deletions cut 3 bases from V and 3 bases from J, with 11 bases between. CDR3 size: 13 residues. Germline lookup yields CDR1 SQVTM and CDR2 ANQGSEA. CDR3 sequence reads: CSVELRPDTEAFF. The CDR3, as DNA: TGCAGCGTTGAGCTCAGGCCGGACACTGAAGCTTTCTTT.

This clonotype appeared a single time. The rearrangement uses TRBV10-3 and TRBJ2-2; D gene uncertain. Germline loops: CDR1 ENHRY, CDR2 SYGVKD. The CDR3 loop spans 16 amino acids. Trimming cost V 0 bases and J 7 bases, with 15 bases left between them. CDR3 sequence reads: CAISESRVSSGGELFF. CDR3 nucleotides: TGTGCCATCAGTGAGTCCCGGGTATCGTCCGGCGGGGAGCTGTTTTTT.

This clonotype appeared a few times. The chain couples TRBV20-1 to TRBJ2-2; TRBD1 aligns across 10 bases. J lost 6 bases, V lost 2 bases, and 6 bases had no gene match. Germline loops: CDR1 DFQATT, CDR2 SNEGSKA (reference sequence). The CDR3 contains 15 residues. CDR3 protein: CSARPPGQGSGELFF. The CDR3 DNA follows: TGCAGTGCTAGACCACCGGGACAGGGGTCCGGGGAGCTGTTTTTT.

This chain connects TRBV6-2 or TRBV6-3 to TRBJ2-1; either TRBD1 or TRBD2 may fit D (5 bases each). This CDR3 comprises 12 residues. V dropped 8 bases and J dropped 7 bases, with 12 bases sitting between them. Germline CDR1 is MNHEY and CDR2 is SVGEGT. The CDR3 is CASVGTSNEQFF. The CDR3 nucleotides read TGTGCCAGCGTCGGGACCTCGAATGAGCAGTTCTTC.

This chain links TRBV28 with TRBJ2-1; 13 bases align to TRBD2. Germline CDR1 MDHEN, CDR2 SYDVKM. V trimming: 3 bases; J trimming: 8 bases; junction bases outside the gene matches: 4. This CDR3 is 15 amino acids long. The DNA of the CDR3 is TGTGCCAGCAGTTTTGGACTAGCGGGAGATTATGAGCAGTTCTTC. Amino acid sequence: CASSFGLAGDYEQFF.

The J gene is TRBJ1-6, the V gene TRBV6-1; TRBD1 might be the D (6 bases). CDR1 and CDR2 (germline): MNHNS, SASEGT. This CDR3 contains 16 residues. The ends were cut back, 5 bases at V and 8 bases at J, with 19 bases in the middle. Written as DNA, the CDR3 is TGTGCCAGCAGTACAGGGACTTCCCATAGGGATTCACCCCTCCACTTT. It codes for CASSTGTSHRDSPLHF.

The sample holds a few counts of this clonotype. V usage is TRBV7-2 and J usage is TRBJ1-5; D gene unclear. Trimming took 3 bases from V and 1 from J, leaving 4 bases between them. In germline, CDR1 is SGHTA, CDR2 FQGNSA. The CDR3 loop spans 13 amino acids. CDR3 residues: CASSFSSNQPQHF. CDR3 DNA: TGTGCCAGCAGCTTTAGCAGCAATCAGCCCCAGCATTTT. Full variable domain (outside the CDR3, taken from reference TRBV7-2 and TRBJ1-5): GAGVSQSPSNKVTEKGKDVELRCDPISGHTALYWYRQSLGQGLEFLIYFQGNSAPDKSGLPSDRFSAERTGGSVSTLTIQRTQQEDSAVYLCASSFSSNQPQHFGDGTRLSIL.

This clonotype was counted between two and nine times. This sequence joins TRBV6-1 and TRBJ2-7, with TRBD2 as a possible D gene (6 bases). Trimming removed 4 bases from V and 5 bases from J, with 21 bases in between. Germline assignment: CDR1 MNHNS and CDR2 SASEGT. The CDR3 runs to 16 residues. For the CDR3, the DNA is TGTGCCAGCAGTGTGGGGGGAACGGCCCGGGTAGACGAGCAGTACTTC. It is translated as CASSVGGTARVDEQYF.